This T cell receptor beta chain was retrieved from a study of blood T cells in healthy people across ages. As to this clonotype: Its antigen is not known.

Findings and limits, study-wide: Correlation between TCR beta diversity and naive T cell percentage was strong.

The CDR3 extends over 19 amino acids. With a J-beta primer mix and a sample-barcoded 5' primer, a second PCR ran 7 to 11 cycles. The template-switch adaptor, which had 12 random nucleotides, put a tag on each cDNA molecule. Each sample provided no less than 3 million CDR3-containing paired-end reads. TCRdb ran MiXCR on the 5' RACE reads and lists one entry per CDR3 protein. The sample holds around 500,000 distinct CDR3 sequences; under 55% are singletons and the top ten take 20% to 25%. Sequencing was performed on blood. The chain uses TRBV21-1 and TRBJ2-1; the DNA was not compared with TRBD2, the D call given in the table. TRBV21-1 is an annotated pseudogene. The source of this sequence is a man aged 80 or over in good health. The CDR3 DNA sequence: TGTGCCAGCAGCAAAGGGGAGAGGAGCGGGAGGGCCCGATACAATGAGCAGTTCTTC. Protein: CASSKGERSGRARYNEQFF.